This T cell receptor beta chain was documented in a study of cytomegalovirus exposure and HLA in healthy donors. Overall study findings and caveats: With later analysis, a missense DCLRE1C variant became linked to TCR beta V- and J-gene trimming.

This PCR relied on a set of 60 Vbeta primers and 13 Jbeta primers. Using immunoSEQ multiplex PCR, the repertoire was profiled, and TCRdb retains in-frame clones only, with some absent. The sample carries under 200,000 clones, about 72% recorded once. The CDR3 runs 14 residues. The germline gives CDR1 GTSNPN, CDR2 SVGIG (reference sequence). Unmatched junction bases numbered 10, after V lost 4 bases and J lost 9 bases. In regard to this clone: What it recognizes is unknown.

Sequences were obtained from PBMCs. This sequence joins TRBV30 and TRBJ2-2; 8 nucleotides align to TRBD2. The sequence came from a man aged 50-60 years in good health and CMV-seropositive. CDR3 residues: CAWTGGARAWELFF. The DNA of the CDR3 is TGTGCCTGGACCGGGGGGGCTAGGGCCTGGGAGCTGTTTTTT.